The present T cell receptor beta chain was sequenced within a study of memory CD4+ T cells and cytomegalovirus serostatus. Per germline, CDR1 MDHEN and CDR2 SYDVKM. This CDR3 comprises 14 residues. Trimming removed 2 bases at V and 2 bases at J, with 10 bases between. Single viable CD3+CD4+CD8-CD45RO+ cells were sorted as the memory CD4+ T cells. Clones were read by immunoSEQ multiplex PCR, and TCRdb kept only the in-frame ones, dropping some. The sample shows about 59,000 clones, roughly 75% of them seen only once. The chain has TRBV28 and TRBJ2-7; D might be TRBD1 (5 bases). The material sequenced was memory CD4+ T cells from blood. The TCR sequence derives from an adult in good health and CMV-seronegative. Some clones in this sample may be carry-over from other donors' samples. This CDR3 reads CASSLDLGAYEQYF. The CDR3 nucleotides read TGTGCCAGCAGTTTAGATCTAGGGGCCTACGAGCAGTACTTC.